The count of the clone carrying this T cell receptor beta chain is one. Its specificity is unknown. Method: immunoSEQ multiplex PCR; TCRdb's copy keeps in-frame clones and lacks some. The table includes 25,000 to 35,000 clones, more than 70% detected once. These data belong to a study of T cells in localized non-small cell lung cancer. Points from the study as a whole: It remains possible that heterogeneity exists, since only one tumor region was sequenced. Of the top 100 tumor clones, median about 56 were in adjacent lung, approximately 28 among its top 100. Maximal T cell clonality occurred in uninvolved adjacent lung, with tumor ranking below it. A higher density of T cells in blood coincided with extended overall survival.

The CDR3 covers 16 residues. V gave up 1 base and J gave up 4 bases, with 16 bases separating them. Per the germline V gene, CDR1 is LNHDA and CDR2 is SQIVND (reference sequence). V is TRBV19 and J is TRBJ1-1, with a tentative D call TRBD1 (5 bases). This clonotype was sampled from a female donor of 60 years or more with stage III squamous cell lung carcinoma. Sequencing was performed on peripheral blood, taken before any cancer treatment. CDR3 amino acids: CASSIALTAIVTEAFF. The CDR3 coding sequence is TGTGCCAGTAGTATAGCTTTGACAGCCATAGTCACTGAAGCTTTCTTT.